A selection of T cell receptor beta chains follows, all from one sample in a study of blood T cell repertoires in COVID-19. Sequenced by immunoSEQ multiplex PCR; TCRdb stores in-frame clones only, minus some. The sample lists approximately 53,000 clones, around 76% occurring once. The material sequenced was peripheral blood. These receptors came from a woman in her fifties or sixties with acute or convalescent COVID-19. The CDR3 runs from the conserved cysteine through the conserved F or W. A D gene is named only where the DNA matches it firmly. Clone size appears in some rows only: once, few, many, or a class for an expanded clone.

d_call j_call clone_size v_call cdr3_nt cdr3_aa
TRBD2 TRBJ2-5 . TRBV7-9 TGTGCCAGCAGCCCCCGACTAGCGATGGAGGAGACCCAGTACTTC CASSPRLAMEETQYF
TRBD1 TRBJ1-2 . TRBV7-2 TGTGCCAGCAGCCCCACCACACCGGGACAGGGTGGCTACACCTTC CASSPTTPGQGGYTF
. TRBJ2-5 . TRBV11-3 TGTGCCAGTTCGGGGGGCGTCCAAGAGACCCAGTACTTC CASSGGVQETQYF
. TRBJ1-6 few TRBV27 TGTGCCAGCAGACCACAACAGGGTTTCGGATCACCCCTCCACTTT CASRPQQGFGSPLHF
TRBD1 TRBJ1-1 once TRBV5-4 TGTGCCAGCAGCATACCCTGGGCAGGGGGAGAAGCTTTCTTT CASSIPWAGGEAFF
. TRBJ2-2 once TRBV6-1 TGTGCCAGCAGTGCCAAGGGAGTAGGGATTCCCGGGGAGCTGTTTTTT CASSAKGVGIPGELFF
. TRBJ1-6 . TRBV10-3 TGTGCCATCAGTGATCCCGACCGCCCGGGTTATTCACCCCTCCACTTT CAISDPDRPGYSPLHF
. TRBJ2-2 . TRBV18 TGTGCCAGCTCACCAGGGCGAGTCGGGGAGCTGTTTTTT CASSPGRVGELFF
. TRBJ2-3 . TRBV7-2 TGTGCCAGCAGACCTACTAGCTTTAGCACAGATACGCAGTATTTT CASRPTSFSTDTQYF
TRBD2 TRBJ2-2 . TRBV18 TGTGCCAGCTCACTAAACTCGGCGCGGGGGAATCCGAACACCGGGGAGCTGTTTTTT CASSLNSARGNPNTGELFF
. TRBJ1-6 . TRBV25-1 TGTGCCAGCAGTGACCGGCCGGGGAATTCACCCCTCCACTTT CASSDRPGNSPLHF
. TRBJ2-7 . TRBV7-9 TGTGCCAGCAGCTTAGTTCAGGGTGTGTGGTACGAGCAGTACTTC CASSLVQGVWYEQYF
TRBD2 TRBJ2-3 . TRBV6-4 TGTGCCAGCAGTGAAGCGGGGGGCACAGATACGCAGTATTTT CASSEAGGTDTQYF
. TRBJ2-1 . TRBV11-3 TGTGCCAGCAGCTCCCGATCCGGGTCTTACAATGAGCAGTTCTTC CASSSRSGSYNEQFF
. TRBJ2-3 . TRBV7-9 TGTGCCAGCAGCTTCCTAGCGCGCACAGATACGCAGTATTTT CASSFLARTDTQYF
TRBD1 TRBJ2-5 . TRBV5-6 TGTGCCAGCAGCTTTGGAAGGGGACAGGGATTAGAGACCCAGTACTTC CASSFGRGQGLETQYF
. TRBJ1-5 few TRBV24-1 TGTGCCACCAGTGGTTCAGGGGCAGGTCAGCCCCAGCATTTT CATSGSGAGQPQHF
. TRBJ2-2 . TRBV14 TGTGCCAGCAGCCAACGCAGGGGTAACATGGCCGGGGAGCTGTTTTTT CASSQRRGNMAGELFF
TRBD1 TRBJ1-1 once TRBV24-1 TGTGCCACCAGTGATTTGCATGGACAGGGAAACACTGAAGCTTTCTTT CATSDLHGQGNTEAFF
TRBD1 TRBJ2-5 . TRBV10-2 TGCGCCAGCAACACCGGGACAGGGGCCTGGGGGACCCAGTACTTC CASNTGTGAWGTQYF
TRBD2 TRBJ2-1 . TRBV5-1 TGCGCCAGCAGCTTGGACAGCGGGGGGGCCAATGAGCAGTTCTTC CASSLDSGGANEQFF
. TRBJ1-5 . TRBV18 TGTGCCAGCTCGTTTGACAAGATCAATCAGCCCCAGCATTTT CASSFDKINQPQHF
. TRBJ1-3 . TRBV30 TGTGCCTGGATCCGGGAGGCCTCTGGAAACACCATATATTTT CAWIREASGNTIYF
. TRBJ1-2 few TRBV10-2 TGCGCCAGCAGTGAACAATATGACTATGGCTACACCTTC CASSEQYDYGYTF
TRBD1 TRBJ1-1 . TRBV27 TGTGCCAGTCGGACAGGAAAGAACACTGAAGCTTTCTTT CASRTGKNTEAFF
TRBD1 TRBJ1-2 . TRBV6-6 TGTGCCAGCAGTCAAACGCCGGACAGGGTGGTTGGTGGCTACACCTTC CASSQTPDRVVGGYTF
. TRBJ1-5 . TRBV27 TGTGCCAGCAGTCTCCAACAGGGAAGGAGTCAGCCCCAGCATTTT CASSLQQGRSQPQHF
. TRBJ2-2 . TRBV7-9 TGTGCCAGCAGCTTGGGGAGAATGGGGACCGGGGAGCTGTTTTTT CASSLGRMGTGELFF
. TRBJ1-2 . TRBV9 TGTGCCAGCAGCCTCCAGACAGGCCGAACGGGTCACTATGGCTACACCTTC CASSLQTGRTGHYGYTF
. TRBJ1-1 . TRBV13 TGTGCCAGCATCAAGGGGGGGCTTGACACTGAAGCTTTCTTT CASIKGGLDTEAFF
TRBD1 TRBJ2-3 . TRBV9 TGTGCCAGCAGCGTAGCCGGGGGGACAGGGGATACGCAGTATTTT CASSVAGGTGDTQYF
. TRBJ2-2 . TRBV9 TGTGCCAGCAGCCCAAGGGAGTCGACGAACACCGGGGAGCTGTTTTTT CASSPRESTNTGELFF
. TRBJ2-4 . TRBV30 TGTGCCTGGAGTGTAGGACAGATTCAGTACTTC CAWSVGQIQYF
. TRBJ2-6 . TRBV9 TGTGCCAGCAGCGTAGGGCTACAGGTTGGGGCCAACGTCCTGACTTTC CASSVGLQVGANVLTF
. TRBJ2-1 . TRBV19 TGTGCCAGCCAGGACTACAATGAGCAGTTCTTC CASQDYNEQFF
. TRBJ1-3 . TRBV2 TGTGCCAGCAGTGAAAGAGGACAACAATTCTCTGGAAACACCATATATTTT CASSERGQQFSGNTIYF
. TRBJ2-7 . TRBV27 TGTGCCAGCAGTTTATCGACTCTGGGGGCGAGGGAGCAGTACTTC CASSLSTLGAREQYF
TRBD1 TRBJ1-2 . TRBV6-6 TGTGCCAGCGGGGGAGGCACAGGGGGCTTCTATGGCTACACCTTC CASGGGTGGFYGYTF
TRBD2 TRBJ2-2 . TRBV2 TGTGCCAGCAGTGGGACTAGCGCTGGCACCGGGGAGCTGTTTTTT CASSGTSAGTGELFF
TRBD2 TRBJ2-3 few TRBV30 TGTGCCTGGAATGGGGCGGGGGGTAGCACAGATACGCAGTATTTT CAWNGAGGSTDTQYF
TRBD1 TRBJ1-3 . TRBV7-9 TGTGCCAGCAACGGACAGGGGGCTGACACCATATATTTT CASNGQGADTIYF
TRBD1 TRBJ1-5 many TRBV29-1 TGCAGCGTTTCCGGACAGGGTAGCAATCAGCCCCAGCATTTT CSVSGQGSNQPQHF
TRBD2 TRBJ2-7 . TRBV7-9 TGTGCCAGCAGCCCGGCCGCTATGCTAGCGGGGGGCCTCTCCTACGAGCAGTACTTC CASSPAAMLAGGLSYEQYF
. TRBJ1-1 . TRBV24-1 TGTGCCACCAGTGATCAGGGTTCGGGTAACACTGAAGCTTTCTTT CATSDQGSGNTEAFF
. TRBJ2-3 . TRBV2 TGTGCCAGCAAAAGGGCTGGACTCAGCACAGATACGCAGTATTTT CASKRAGLSTDTQYF
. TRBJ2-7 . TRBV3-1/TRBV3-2 TGTGCCAGCAGCCTACAGGTCCGGGGGGAGCAGTACTTC CASSLQVRGEQYF
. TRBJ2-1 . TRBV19 TGTGCCAGTAGCCGACAGCTCTACAATGAGCAGTTCTTC CASSRQLYNEQFF
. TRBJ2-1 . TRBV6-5 TGTGCCAGCAGTTACCTCCCCGTGTCTTACAATGAGCAGTTCTTC CASSYLPVSYNEQFF
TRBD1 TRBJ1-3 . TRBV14 TGTGCCAGCAGCCGAACACAGGGGGCGGCGGGAAACACCATATATTTT CASSRTQGAAGNTIYF
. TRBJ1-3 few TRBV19 TGTGCCAGTCCCGCGGGCTCTGGAAACACCATATATTTT CASPAGSGNTIYF